This T cell receptor (beta chain) was identified during a study of shared clonotypes between healthy human individuals. This CDR3 comprises 13 residues. V was pared by 3 bases and J by 7 bases, with 12 bases between. Per the germline V gene, CDR1 is LNHDA and CDR2 is SQIVND (reference sequence). Data came from immunoSEQ multiplex PCR; TCRdb stores just in-frame clones and leaves some out. The table lists approximately 2,000,000 clones, roughly 92% of them singletons. The rearrangement joins TRBV19 to TRBJ1-1; tentative D call: TRBD1 (5 bases). The origin of this receptor is a man in his late teens or twenties in good health. Some clones in this sample may be carry-over from other donors' samples. The sequencing input was naive CD4+ T cells from PBMCs. Subset of the sample: CD45RA+ positively selected. CDR3 bases: TGTGCCAGTAGTATCAGGGACTTTGGTGAAGCTTTCTTT. As protein: CASSIRDFGEAFF.